These T cell receptor beta chains were read from a single sample in a study of blood T cell repertoires in COVID-19. The protocol was immunoSEQ multiplex PCR, while the TCRdb copy is restricted to in-frame clones and leaves out a portion. The table records 70,000 to 95,000 clones, 70% to 90% of them present only once. Material for sequencing was peripheral blood. These TCRs come from a man aged 50-60 years with COVID-19, enrolled during active disease. CDR3s include the opening cysteine and the closing phenylalanine or tryptophan. The D gene is left open where the match is weak. Not all rows give a size; the values are once, few, many and, for expanded clones, a class.

v_gene	d_gene	abundance	j_gene	CDR3nt	CDR3aa
TRBV2	TRBD2	.	TRBJ2-1	TGTGCCAGCAGTGAAGTTAGCGGGGGGGCAGGAAGGAATGAGCAGTTCTTC	CASSEVSGGAGRNEQFF
TRBV18	.	.	TRBJ1-1	TGTGCCAGCTCACCGGGCAGATTGGAAGCTTTCTTT	CASSPGRLEAFF
TRBV28	.	.	TRBJ1-2	TGTGCCAGCAGGTACGGGCCCTTAGGGGCTGGCTACACCTTC	CASRYGPLGAGYTF
TRBV3-1/TRBV3-2	.	.	TRBJ2-7	TGTGCCAGCAGACAAACAGGGTATCGGCAGTACTTC	CASRQTGYRQYF
TRBV5-6	TRBD1	.	TRBJ1-5	TGTGCCAGCAGCTCCACAGGGGGCCTAACCGGTCAGCCCCAGCATTTT	CASSSTGGLTGQPQHF
TRBV23-1	.	.	TRBJ1-2	TGCGCCAGCAGTCAACCTACTGGGCGGGGATCCGGCTACACCTTC	CASSQPTGRGSGYTF
TRBV11-2	.	.	TRBJ1-4	TGTGCCAGCAGCTTAGATGATGCCCGAGGTGGAAAACTGTTTTTT	CASSLDDARGGKLFF
TRBV28	TRBD2	.	TRBJ2-7	TGTGCCAGCAGTTTAGCCGGGGGGGCGAGCTCCTACGAGCAGTACTTC	CASSLAGGASSYEQYF
TRBV5-4	TRBD1	.	TRBJ2-7	TGTGCCAGCAGCTTACCGGGACAGGGGAACCACGAGCAGTACTTC	CASSLPGQGNHEQYF
TRBV7-6	.	.	TRBJ2-5	TGTGCCAGCAGCTTGGGGGGGCAGGGTCCGGAGACCCAGTACTTC	CASSLGGQGPETQYF
TRBV5-1	TRBD1	.	TRBJ1-1	TGCGCCAGCAGCCGGACAGGGGGCGCGGGGTGGAACACTGAAGCTTTCTTT	CASSRTGGAGWNTEAFF
TRBV5-1	.	.	TRBJ2-7	TGCGCCAGCAGCTTGGTGGTCAGGGCGAACGAGCAGTACTTC	CASSLVVRANEQYF
TRBV30	TRBD1	.	TRBJ1-2	TGTGCCTGGAGGACAGGGGGCGCGTCTGGCTACACCTTC	CAWRTGGASGYTF
TRBV4-2	TRBD1	.	TRBJ1-2	TGTGCCAGCAGCCAAGATCTTAAGGGGGCCCTTTCGGGCTACACCTTC	CASSQDLKGALSGYTF
TRBV10-3	TRBD2	.	TRBJ2-1	TGTGCCATCAGTGAAGCGGTAGCGGGGGGTAATGAGCAGTTCTTC	CAISEAVAGGNEQFF
TRBV24-1	.	.	TRBJ1-2	TGTGCCACCAGTCAGGGAAGACTTGGCTACACCTTC	CATSQGRLGYTF
TRBV5-1	.	.	TRBJ1-3	TGCGCCAGCAGCTTGTACGGCGGAAACTCTGGAAACACCATATATTTT	CASSLYGGNSGNTIYF
TRBV4-1	TRBD1	.	TRBJ1-5	TGCGCCAGCAGCCCGGACAGGGCAGGGAATCAGCCCCAGCATTTT	CASSPDRAGNQPQHF
TRBV3-1/TRBV3-2	TRBD1	.	TRBJ1-2	TGTGCCAGCAGCCTAACAGACAGGGCTAGAAGCTACACCTTC	CASSLTDRARSYTF
TRBV5-1	TRBD2	.	TRBJ2-2	TGCGCCAGCAGCCCCGTTAGGACTAGCGGGGGTGTCCGGGAGCTGTTTTTT	CASSPVRTSGGVRELFF
TRBV6-5	.	once	TRBJ1-1	TGTGCCAGCAGCAACAGGGTCGAAGCTTTCTTT	CASSNRVEAFF
TRBV6-5	TRBD1	.	TRBJ1-4	TGTGCCAGCAGTTACCGTGCGACAGGGCTAAAACTGTTTTTT	CASSYRATGLKLFF
TRBV5-1	TRBD1	.	TRBJ2-1	TGCGCCAGCAGCTTTGGAATCCCCCGGGACAGGGGTGGCAATGAGCAGTTCTTC	CASSFGIPRDRGGNEQFF
TRBV2	TRBD1	.	TRBJ1-4	TGTGCCAGCAGTACCGTCCCGGGACAGGGAAGACTGTTTTTT	CASSTVPGQGRLFF
TRBV2	.	.	TRBJ2-7	TGTGCCAGCAGTGCGCGACAGCTATCCTACGAGCAGTACTTC	CASSARQLSYEQYF
TRBV6-5	.	once	TRBJ1-4	TGTGCCAGCAGCCCCCTAGCGGGCTTTAATGAAAAACTGTTTTTT	CASSPLAGFNEKLFF
TRBV3-1/TRBV3-2	.	.	TRBJ1-1	TGTGCCAGCAGCCAAGCAGGATTGGACACTGAAGCTTTCTTT	CASSQAGLDTEAFF
TRBV7-6	TRBD1	.	TRBJ2-1	TGTGCCAGCAGTTGGGCAGGGGGCCTTTACAATGAGCAGTTCTTC	CASSWAGGLYNEQFF
TRBV6-5	TRBD1	.	TRBJ1-2	TGTGCCAGCAGTTACTCGGGACAGGTTGGCTACACCTTC	CASSYSGQVGYTF
TRBV27	.	.	TRBJ2-7	TGTGCCAGCAGTTTCTCCGGGACACGTTCCTACGAGCAGTACTTC	CASSFSGTRSYEQYF
TRBV6-5	.	.	TRBJ2-6	TGTGCCAGCAGCGGTATCCCCTCTGGGGCCAACGTCCTGACTTTC	CASSGIPSGANVLTF
TRBV7-3	.	once	TRBJ1-1	TGTGCCAGCAGCCTAGAAACAGGGAACACTGAAGCTTTCTTT	CASSLETGNTEAFF
TRBV21-1	.	.	TRBJ1-2	TGTGCCAGCAGCAACGCTGAGGGGGCTTGTTACGGCTACACCTTC	CASSNAEGACYGYTF
TRBV2	.	once	TRBJ2-7	TGTGCCAGCAGTGCGCCGGTGGAGGGGAATAGTGTCGTGAGAGGCGAGCAGTACTTC	CASSAPVEGNSVVRGEQYF
TRBV3-1/TRBV3-2	.	.	TRBJ1-1	TGTGCCAGCAGCCAACAGTTTCCTGCCACTGAAGCTTTCTTT	CASSQQFPATEAFF
TRBV4-2	.	.	TRBJ1-5	TGTGCCAGCAGCCAAGAGAGGGGGAAGGGACAGCCCCAGCATTTT	CASSQERGKGQPQHF
TRBV18	TRBD2	.	TRBJ2-7	TGTGCCAGCTCAGCACCCACTAGCGGGGGGGCCTGGGAGCAGTACTTC	CASSAPTSGGAWEQYF
TRBV30	TRBD1	.	TRBJ1-6	TGTGCCTGGCAAACGGCAGGGGGTTGGAATTCACCCCTCCACTTT	CAWQTAGGWNSPLHF
TRBV30	.	.	TRBJ1-3	TGTGCCTGGAGTGGGCAGGGCTCTGGAAACACCATATATTTT	CAWSGQGSGNTIYF
TRBV5-1	.	few	TRBJ2-7	TGCGCCAGCAGCTTGGGTCTGGGGGCAAGTGACGAGCAGTACTTC	CASSLGLGASDEQYF
TRBV4-1	.	.	TRBJ2-7	TGCGCCAGCAGCCAAGTTGTAGCAGAAAAAAATTACGAGCAGTACTTC	CASSQVVAEKNYEQYF
TRBV7-9	.	.	TRBJ2-1	TGTGCCAGCAGCGTGGGGCGGAGCTCCTACAATGAGCAGTTCTTC	CASSVGRSSYNEQFF
TRBV5-1	TRBD1	.	TRBJ1-1	TGCGCCAGCAGCGCCAGGACAGGTGGTGAGACTGAAGCTTTCTTT	CASSARTGGETEAFF
TRBV2	.	few	TRBJ2-4	TGTGCCAGCAGTTTGGAGTTGAACATTCAGTACTTC	CASSLELNIQYF
TRBV2	.	.	TRBJ1-5	TGTGCCAGCAGCGGGGTCGGCGGCAATCAGCCCCAGCATTTT	CASSGVGGNQPQHF
TRBV20-1	.	.	TRBJ1-2	TGCAGTCAACAGGCGATCTATGGCTACACCTTC	CSQQAIYGYTF
TRBV4-1	TRBD2	.	TRBJ2-2	TGCGCCAGCAGCCAGCGGGGGGCACCAAACACCGGGGAGCTGTTTTTT	CASSQRGAPNTGELFF
TRBV6-5	TRBD1	.	TRBJ2-7	TGTGCCAGCAATCAGGGGGCCTACGAGCAGTACTTC	CASNQGAYEQYF
TRBV4-2	TRBD2	.	TRBJ2-4	TGTGCCAGCAGCCAAGCGATCCCTAGCGGGGGGGCGATTGCCAAAAACATTCAGTACTTC	CASSQAIPSGGAIAKNIQYF
TRBV19	.	.	TRBJ1-2	TGTGCCAGTAGTATAGTTCACACGAACTATGGCTACACCTTC	CASSIVHTNYGYTF
TRBV19	TRBD1	.	TRBJ2-5	TGTGCCAGTAGTCCGCAGGGGGCTGTGGGGGAGACCCAGTACTTC	CASSPQGAVGETQYF
TRBV5-1	TRBD1	.	TRBJ2-7	TGCGCCAGCAGCTTGGGGGGGACAGGGTGGTACGAGCAGTACTTC	CASSLGGTGWYEQYF
TRBV14	TRBD2	few	TRBJ2-1	TGTGCCAGCAGCCGAAATAGGCGGGGGAGATCCTACAATGAGCAGTTCTTC	CASSRNRRGRSYNEQFF
TRBV27	.	.	TRBJ1-1	TGTGCCAGCAGGAACACAGTGAACACTGAAGCTTTCTTT	CASRNTVNTEAFF
TRBV7-9	.	.	TRBJ1-6	TGTGCCAGCAGCTCCTCGGGTAGCGACCATTCACCCCTCCACTTT	CASSSSGSDHSPLHF
TRBV2	.	.	TRBJ1-4	TGTGCCAGCAGTGAAGTTACAGGGCGCGAAAAACTGTTTTTT	CASSEVTGREKLFF
TRBV6-2/TRBV6-3	TRBD2	.	TRBJ2-1	TGTGCCAGCAGTTACTCGCTAGCGGGGGGGCGCTATGAGCAGTTCTTC	CASSYSLAGGRYEQFF
TRBV9	TRBD1	.	TRBJ1-2	TGTGCCAGCAGTAAAGGTCGACAGGGGACTAAGGGCTACACCTTC	CASSKGRQGTKGYTF
TRBV5-5	.	.	TRBJ2-3	TGTGCCAGCAGCTCAGGACACCACACAGATACGCAGTATTTT	CASSSGHHTDTQYF